Listed below are T cell receptor beta chains from one sample, sequenced in a study of somatic mutations in cytotoxic T cells in rheumatoid arthritis. Clones were read by immunoSEQ multiplex PCR, and TCRdb kept only the in-frame ones, dropping some. The data show 12,000 to 15,000 clones, 60% to 85% seen once. The sequencing sample was made of CD8+ T cells sorted from blood. The receptors derive from an adult with rheumatoid arthritis. The CDR3 runs from the conserved cysteine through the conserved F or W. Each record gives: V gene, CDR3 protein.

v_gene: TRBV6-5; CDR3aa: CASSYGVYYEQYF
v_gene: TRBV9; CDR3aa: CASSVRGGTDTQYF
v_gene: TRBV6-1; CDR3aa: CASSGTAGGYSNQPQHF
v_gene: TRBV4-2; CDR3aa: CASSQVGTDTQYF
v_gene: TRBV5-6; CDR3aa: CASGTGELFF
v_gene: TRBV19; CDR3aa: CASSTPGHGVHEQYF
v_gene: TRBV13; CDR3aa: CASSSRDRDSYEQYF
v_gene: TRBV6-5; CDR3aa: CASSYYGGSGNEQFF
v_gene: TRBV10-3; CDR3aa: CAISESSYLEAFF
v_gene: TRBV27; CDR3aa: CASRNAGGSFYEQYF
v_gene: TRBV29-1; CDR3aa: CSGFSGIDYGYTF
v_gene: TRBV19; CDR3aa: CASSIAGGLGETQYF
v_gene: TRBV9; CDR3aa: CASSVSLGWEQFF
v_gene: TRBV6-5; CDR3aa: CASSYRASSSLGEQYF
v_gene: TRBV29-1; CDR3aa: CSVDTRYGYTF
v_gene: TRBV15; CDR3aa: CATSREESRETGELFF
v_gene: TRBV5-5; CDR3aa: CASSWGTGGSYEQYF
v_gene: TRBV5-1; CDR3aa: CASSLQGTTEAFF
v_gene: TRBV28; CDR3aa: CATDRSYNSPLHF
v_gene: TRBV6-5; CDR3aa: CASSYSSGGKLFF
v_gene: TRBV4-1; CDR3aa: CASSQDRGAGGTGELFF
v_gene: TRBV5-8; CDR3aa: CASSLAEAPYEQYF
v_gene: TRBV6-1; CDR3aa: CASRDPGQGIYEQYF
v_gene: TRBV9; CDR3aa: CASSGGQAPLGYTF